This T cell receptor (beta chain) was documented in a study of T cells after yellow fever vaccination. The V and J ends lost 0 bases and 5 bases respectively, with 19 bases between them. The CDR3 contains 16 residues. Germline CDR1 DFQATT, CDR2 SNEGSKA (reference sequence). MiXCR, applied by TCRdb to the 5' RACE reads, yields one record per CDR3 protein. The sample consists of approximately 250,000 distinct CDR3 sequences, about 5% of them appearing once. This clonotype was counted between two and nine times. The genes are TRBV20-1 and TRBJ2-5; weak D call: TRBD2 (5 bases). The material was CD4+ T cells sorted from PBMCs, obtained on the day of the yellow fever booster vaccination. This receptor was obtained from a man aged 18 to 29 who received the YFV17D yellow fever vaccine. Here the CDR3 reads CSARDLFSREGETQYF. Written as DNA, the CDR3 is TGCAGTGCTAGAGATCTCTTTTCGAGGGAAGGGGAGACCCAGTACTTC.